This TCR beta chain came from a study of T cells after yellow fever vaccination. Study as a whole: Where fractions had low cell numbers, libraries were prepared from them with the SMART-Seq v4 Ultra Low Input RNA kit. Study-level findings and limits: Reappearance after the booster was seen for most primary-vaccination clones, at 96% CD4 and less than 90% CD8. Repertoires sorted by FACS could include abundant clonotypes that are contaminants from the bulk population.

There are many counts of this clonotype. Its cognate antigen is unknown. The ends were cut back, 3 bases at V and 8 bases at J, with 13 bases in the middle. CDR1 and CDR2 from the germline V gene are KGHSH and LQKENI. The CDR3 is made up of 13 amino acids. Production of TCR cDNA was by 5'RACE template switching, which also added a universal primer site and UMIs. One entry per CDR3 protein results from TCRdb running MiXCR on the 5' RACE reads. The sample records about 240,000 distinct CDR3 sequences, 6.9% being singletons. Source: CD4+ T cells sorted from PBMCs, taken 15 days after the yellow fever booster vaccination. The source of this sequence is a man aged 30 to 45 who received the YFV17D yellow fever vaccine. The rearrangement uses TRBV18 and TRBJ1-2; D ambiguous. The chain's CDR3 is CASSPPRGGGYTF. The CDR3 nucleotides read TGTGCCAGCTCACCCCCCCGGGGAGGAGGCTACACCTTC. Filled out from reference TRBV18 and TRBJ1-2, the complete variable domain reads NAGVMQNPRHLVRRRGQEARLRCSPMKGHSHVYWYRQLPEEGLKFMVYLQKENIIDESGMPKERFSAEFPKEGPSILRIQQVVRGDSAAYFCASSPPRGGGYTFGSGTRLTVV.